The 23 T cell receptor beta chains given below trace back to one sample, sequenced in a study of shared clonotypes between healthy human individuals. TCRdb's copy holds only in-frame clones and misses some; the assay was immunoSEQ multiplex PCR. The sample lists millions of clones, 90% to 95% occurring once. Material: naive CD4+ T cells sorted from blood. Documented subset: CD45RA+ positively selected. These receptors were collected from a young man in good health.

The J gene is TRBJ1-2, the V gene TRBV18, with 11 bases fitting TRBD1. The V gene's germline CDR1 is KGHSH and CDR2 LQKENI. Trimming took 4 bases from V and 4 from J; bases not matched to a gene: 8. The CDR3 is made up of 16 amino acids. As DNA, the CDR3 is TGTGCCAGCTCACTACTCTCCGGGACAGGGGGCTATGGCTACACCTTC. This translates into CASSLLSGTGGYGYTF.

This sequence joins TRBV6-1 and TRBJ1-3, with 10 positions matching TRBD1. Germline V gene data show CDR1 as MNHNS and CDR2 as SASEGT. Unmatched junction bases numbered 5, after V lost 5 bases and J lost 4 bases. This CDR3 spans 15 amino acids. CDR3 residues: CASSSGTGDGNTIYF. CDR3 nucleotides: TGTGCCAGCAGTTCCGGGACAGGGGACGGAAACACCATATATTTT.

The J gene is TRBJ1-1, the V gene TRBV18, with TRBD1 matching over 7 bases. This CDR3 is built from 15 residues. V shed 3 bases, J shed 1 base, and the junction held 5 bases outside the gene matches. Germline V gives CDR1 KGHSH, CDR2 LQKENI. CDR3 protein: CASSPADRENTEAFF. CDR3 coding DNA: TGTGCCAGCTCACCCGCCGACAGGGAGAACACTGAAGCTTTCTTT.

V gene TRBV6-5 combines with J gene TRBJ2-1; TRBD2 agrees at 15 bases. CDR1 and CDR2 (germline): MNHEY, SVGAGI. CDR3 length: 14 amino acids. Losses at the gene ends were 6 bases for V and 8 bases for J; bases not matched to a gene: 2. CDR3 sequence reads: CASRGLAGGDEQFF. The CDR3 bases are TGTGCCAGCAGGGGACTAGCGGGAGGCGATGAGCAGTTCTTC.

In its sample, this clone was seen once. This chain joins TRBV6-5 and TRBJ1-2; tentative D call: TRBD1 (5 bases). CDR1 MNHEY and CDR2 SVGAGI come from the germline V gene. V was cut by 8 bases and J by 7 bases, with 14 bases left in between. There are 12 residues in the CDR3. In DNA, the CDR3 is TGTGCCAGCCGGCATGGGGGTAGTGGCTACACCTTC. It codes for CASRHGGSGYTF.

This chain links TRBV6-5 with TRBJ2-7; D is unclear. The germline V and J ends were trimmed by 5 bases and 0 bases, with 14 bases remaining between them. The CDR3 spans 15 residues. CDR1 and CDR2 (germline): MNHEY, SVGAGI. The CDR3 region is CASSRGGKLSYEQYF. The CDR3 bases are TGTGCCAGCAGTCGAGGCGGAAAACTCTCCTACGAGCAGTACTTC.

This clone was observed a handful of times. CDR3 bases: TGTGCCAGCTCAACGTCGTGGGGAGGTCAGCCCCAGCATTTT. It yields the protein CASSTSWGGQPQHF. The chain has TRBV18 and TRBJ1-5; D remains ambiguous. Deletions cut 5 bases from V and 6 bases from J, with 14 bases between. CDR1 KGHSH and CDR2 LQKENI come from the germline V gene. The length of the CDR3 is 14 residues. The entire variable domain, with the rest obtained from reference TRBV18 and TRBJ1-5, is as follows: NAGVMQNPRHLVRRRGQEARLRCSPMKGHSHVYWYRQLPEEGLKFMVYLQKENIIDESGMPKERFSAEFPKEGPSILRIQQVVRGDSAAYFCASSTSWGGQPQHFGDGTRLSIL.

The rearrangement links TRBV4-3 to TRBJ2-1; 13 positions agree with TRBD2. Germline V gives CDR1 LGHNA, CDR2 YSLEER. This CDR3 has 17 amino acids. Unmatched junction bases numbered 11, after V lost 0 bases and J lost 12 bases. In nucleotides, the CDR3 is TGCGCCAGCAGCCAAGACTCCGGGACTAGCGGGATATACGCGCAGTTCTTC. Translated, it gives CASSQDSGTSGIYAQFF.

The J gene is TRBJ1-3, the V gene TRBV27; the match to TRBD1 covers 7 bases. CDR3 length equals 14 residues. V was pared by 6 bases and J by 4 bases, with 6 bases of the junction left unmatched. Germline values: CDR1 MNHEY, CDR2 SMNVEV (reference sequence). The CDR3 protein is CASRKTGLGNTIYF. DNA for the CDR3: TGTGCCAGCAGGAAGACAGGGTTAGGAAACACCATATATTTT.

The chain couples TRBV11-2 to TRBJ2-1; possibly TRBD2 for D (7 bases). Trimming took 3 bases from V and 9 from J, leaving 15 bases between them. Germline-derived CDR1 and CDR2 are SGHAT and FQNNGV. This CDR3 spans 14 amino acids. The CDR3 sequence: CASSLFGGLFEQFF. The CDR3 DNA is TGTGCCAGCAGCTTGTTCGGGGGGCTCTTTGAGCAGTTCTTC.

V and J are TRBV2 and TRBJ2-3; D is uncertain. CDR3 length: 14 residues. Germline CDR1 reads SNHLY; CDR2 reads FYNNEI. With 8 bases removed from V and 1 base from J, the gap between germline ends came to 13 bases. The CDR3 reads CASVRRQRTDTQYF. CDR3 DNA sequence: TGTGCCAGCGTCCGACGGCAGCGCACAGATACGCAGTATTTT.

This clone appeared once. The chain has TRBV11-2 and TRBJ2-7, with TRBD1 as a possible D gene (5 bases). This CDR3 comprises 17 residues. Deletions cut 4 bases from V and 5 bases from J, with 24 bases between. Germline V lookup: CDR1 SGHAT, CDR2 FQNNGV. CDR3 protein: CASSSLGAPAGQDEQYF. Here the CDR3 DNA reads TGTGCCAGCAGCTCTTTAGGGGCCCCCGCAGGACAAGACGAGCAGTACTTC.

The rearrangement uses TRBV6-1 and TRBJ2-7; unclear D gene. The CDR3 sequence is 16 residues long. Germline lookup yields CDR1 MNHNS and CDR2 SASEGT. Trimming stripped 2 bases from V and 3 bases from J, with 17 bases between. The CDR3 spells CASSELQPPLIYEQYF. DNA for the CDR3: TGTGCCAGCAGTGAACTCCAGCCCCCCCTTATCTACGAGCAGTACTTC.

J is TRBJ1-2 and V is TRBV5-1; 8 bases are shared with TRBD1. Unmatched junction bases numbered 6, after V lost 3 bases and J lost 5 bases. The CDR3 contains 14 residues. Germline V CDR1 and CDR2: SGHRS, YFSETQ. The CDR3 DNA is TGCGCCAGCAGCTCTCAGACAGGGGAATATGGCTACACCTTC. It is translated as CASSSQTGEYGYTF. Variable domain in full (rest from reference TRBV5-1 and TRBJ1-2): KAGVTQTPRYLIKTRGQQVTLSCSPISGHRSVSWYQQTPGQGLQFLFEYFSETQRNKGNFPGRFSGRQFSNSRSEMNVSTLELGDSALYLCASSSQTGEYGYTFGSGTRLTVV.

The rearrangement joins TRBV5-1 to TRBJ1-4; the D gene is possibly TRBD1 (6 bases). The CDR3 extends over 15 amino acids. Germline V gene lookup returns CDR1 SGHRS and CDR2 YFSETQ. V lost 4 bases and J 7 bases, leaving 17 bases between the germline ends. CDR3 loop: CASSRLDSQGEKLFF. The CDR3 bases are TGCGCCAGCAGCCGGTTGGACAGCCAGGGTGAAAAACTGTTTTTT. The full variable domain, with the rest looked up from reference TRBV5-1 and TRBJ1-4, is KAGVTQTPRYLIKTRGQQVTLSCSPISGHRSVSWYQQTPGQGLQFLFEYFSETQRNKGNFPGRFSGRQFSNSRSEMNVSTLELGDSALYLCASSRLDSQGEKLFFGSGTQLSVL.

The chain carries TRBV6-5 and TRBJ1-5, with D perhaps matching TRBD1 (5 bases). The CDR3 runs 15 residues. Germline CDR1 reads MNHEY; CDR2 reads SVGAGI. The V end was cut by 6 bases, the J end by 2 bases, with 14 bases between. The CDR3 region has the DNA TGTGCCAGCAGCTCCATGGGGGGAGGCAATCAGCCCCAGCATTTT. Protein product: CASSSMGGGNQPQHF.

V and J are TRBV7-3 and TRBJ2-3; D remains unclear. V was cut by 3 bases and J by 2 bases, with 6 bases left in between. The CDR3 runs to 13 residues. Germline CDR1 reads SGHTA; CDR2 reads FQGTGA. CDR3 nucleotide sequence: TGTGCCAGCAGCTTTGGACCCACAGATACGCAGTATTTT. This encodes CASSFGPTDTQYF.

The V gene is TRBV7-9, the J gene TRBJ2-7; D might be TRBD1 (5 bases). Trimming removed 7 bases at V and 3 bases at J, with 13 bases between. CDR1 and CDR2 (germline): SEHNR, FQNEAQ (reference sequence). This CDR3 spans 13 amino acids. This chain's CDR3 is CASTTRDSYEQYF. CDR3 in DNA: TGTGCCAGCACCACCAGGGATAGCTACGAGCAGTACTTC.

The chain links TRBV29-1 to TRBJ1-1; D remains unclear. Trimming took 4 bases from V and 4 from J, leaving 19 bases between them. The CDR3 loop spans 15 amino acids. Germline assignment: CDR1 SQVTM and CDR2 ANQGSEA. In DNA, the CDR3 is TGCAGCGTTGTCAGGTTGGGCCAGTCTGGCACTGAAGCTTTCTTT. Its translation is CSVVRLGQSGTEAFF. The full variable domain, completed using reference TRBV29-1 and TRBJ1-1, is SAVISQKPSRDICQRGTSLTIQCQVDSQVTMMFWYRQQPGQSLTLIATANQGSEATYESGFVIDKFPISRPNLTFSTLTVSNMSPEDSSIYLCSVVRLGQSGTEAFFGQGTRLTVV.

V and J are TRBV30 and TRBJ2-1; 9 nucleotides align to TRBD1. This CDR3 is built from 16 residues. V trimming: 1 base; J trimming: 7 bases; junction bases outside the gene matches: 11. Germline CDR1 is GTSNPN and CDR2 is SVGIG (reference sequence). The CDR3 sequence is CAWSAWTGEDMNEQFF. For the CDR3, the DNA is TGTGCCTGGAGTGCATGGACAGGGGAAGACATGAATGAGCAGTTCTTC.

The chain combines TRBV5-4 with TRBJ1-3; 7 bases are a match to TRBD1. This CDR3 has 15 amino acids. V shed 4 bases, J shed 2 bases, and the junction held 6 bases outside the gene matches. In germline, CDR1 is SGHNT, CDR2 YYREEE (reference sequence). CDR3 region: CASSPAGGPGNTIYF. The CDR3 nucleotides read TGTGCCAGCAGCCCAGCAGGGGGTCCTGGAAACACCATATATTTT.

The rearrangement joins TRBV6-5 to TRBJ2-3; D unresolved. The germline V gene encodes CDR1 MNHEY and CDR2 SVGAGI. The germline V and J ends were trimmed by 2 bases and 2 bases, with 8 bases remaining between them. This CDR3 has 14 amino acids. CDR3 loop: CASSYRLYTDTQYF. CDR3 nucleotides: TGTGCCAGCAGTTACCGACTCTACACAGATACGCAGTATTTT.

Points on this clone: Other DNA variants within this sample encode the same CDR3. V is TRBV30 and J is TRBJ1-5; D is undetermined. CDR3 length: 14 residues. Germline V gene data show CDR1 as GTSNPN and CDR2 as SVGIG (reference sequence). V gave up 5 bases and J gave up 4 bases, with 15 bases separating them. Here the CDR3 reads CAWSLGGRNQPQHF. The CDR3 DNA reads TGTGCCTGGTCTCTTGGTGGGAGAAATCAGCCCCAGCATTTT. The entire variable domain, with the rest obtained from reference TRBV30 and TRBJ1-5, is as follows: SQTIHQWPATLVQPVGSPLSLECTVEGTSNPNLYWYRQAAGRGLQLLFYSVGIGQISSEVPQNLSASRPQDRQFILSSKKLLLSDSGFYLCAWSLGGRNQPQHFGDGTRLSIL.